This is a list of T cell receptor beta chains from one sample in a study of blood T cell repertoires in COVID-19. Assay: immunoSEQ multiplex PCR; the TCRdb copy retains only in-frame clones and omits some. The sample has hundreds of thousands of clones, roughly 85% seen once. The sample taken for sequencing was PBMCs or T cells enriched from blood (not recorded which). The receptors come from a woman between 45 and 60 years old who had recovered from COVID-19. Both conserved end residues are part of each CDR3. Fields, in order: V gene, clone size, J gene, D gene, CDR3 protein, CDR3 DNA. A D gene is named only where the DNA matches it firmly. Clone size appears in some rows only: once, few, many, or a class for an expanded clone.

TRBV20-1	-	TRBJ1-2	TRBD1	CSASISGQGHGAYGYTF	TGCAGTGCTAGTATCTCGGGACAGGGCCATGGGGCCTATGGCTACACCTTC
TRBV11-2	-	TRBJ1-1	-	CASSLDRDTEAFF	TGTGCCAGCAGCTTAGACCGTGACACTGAAGCTTTCTTT
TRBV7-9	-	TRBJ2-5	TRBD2	CASSGARLETQYF	TGTGCCAGTAGCGGGGCTCGGTTAGAGACCCAGTACTTC
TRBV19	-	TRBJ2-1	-	CASSRTDNNEQFF	TGTGCCAGTAGTAGGACAGACAACAATGAGCAGTTCTTC
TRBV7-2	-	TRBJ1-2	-	CASSPPGVIYGYTF	TGTGCCAGCAGCCCCCCAGGGGTTATCTATGGCTACACCTTC
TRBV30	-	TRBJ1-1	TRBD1	CASDRGRIEAFF	TGTGCCTCGGACAGGGGGCGGATTGAAGCTTTCTTT
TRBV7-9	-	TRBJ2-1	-	CASSLAWAYNEQFF	TGTGCCAGCAGCTTAGCTTGGGCATACAATGAGCAGTTCTTC
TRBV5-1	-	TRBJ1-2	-	CASSVPQENKNYTF	TGCGCCAGCAGCGTCCCACAGGAAAATAAGAACTACACCTTC
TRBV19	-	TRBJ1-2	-	CASSIGTALNYGYTF	TGTGCCAGTAGTATCGGAACAGCTCTTAACTATGGCTACACCTTC
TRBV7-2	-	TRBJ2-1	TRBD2	CASSLVFTGGRIEQFF	TGTGCCAGCAGCTTAGTGTTTACGGGAGGGCGGATCGAGCAGTTCTTC
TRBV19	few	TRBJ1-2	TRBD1	CASSIGRDRRAYGYTF	TGTGCCAGTAGTATTGGTCGGGACAGGAGGGCCTATGGCTACACCTTC
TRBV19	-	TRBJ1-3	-	CASASPGHTSGNTIYF	TGTGCCAGTGCATCCCCGGGACATACCTCTGGAAACACCATATATTTT
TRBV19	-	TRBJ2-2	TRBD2	CASSPGLVPPGELFF	TGTGCCAGTAGTCCTGGACTAGTCCCACCCGGGGAGCTGTTTTTT
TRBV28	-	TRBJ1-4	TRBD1	CASSFPGQGSEKLFF	TGTGCCAGCAGTTTCCCGGGACAGGGTAGCGAAAAACTGTTTTTT
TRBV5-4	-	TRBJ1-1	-	CASSSTLNTEAFF	TGTGCCAGCAGCTCCACATTGAACACTGAAGCTTTCTTT
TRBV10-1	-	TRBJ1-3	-	CASSGTPSGNTIYF	TGCGCCAGCAGCGGGACTCCCTCTGGAAACACCATATATTTT
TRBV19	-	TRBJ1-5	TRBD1	CASSTTPRTGYQPQHF	TGTGCCAGTAGTACCACCCCTCGGACAGGCTATCAGCCCCAGCATTTT
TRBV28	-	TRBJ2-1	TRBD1	CASSPNRDSNNEQFF	TGTGCCAGCAGTCCTAACCGGGACAGTAACAATGAGCAGTTCTTC
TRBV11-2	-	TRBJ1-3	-	CASSNIQVFSGNTIYF	TGTGCCAGCAGCAATATACAGGTCTTCTCTGGAAACACCATATATTTT
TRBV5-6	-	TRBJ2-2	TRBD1	CASSLPAGGTGELFF	TGTGCCAGCAGCTTGCCGGCAGGGGGCACCGGGGAGCTGTTTTTT
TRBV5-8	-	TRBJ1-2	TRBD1	CASRATGGIYGYTF	TGTGCCAGCCGGGCAACAGGGGGCATTTATGGCTACACCTTC
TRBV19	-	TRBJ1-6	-	CASTWDIYNSPLHF	TGTGCCAGTACCTGGGACATCTATAATTCACCCCTCCACTTT
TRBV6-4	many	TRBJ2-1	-	CASSDSLNNEQFF	TGTGCCAGCAGTGACTCACTAAACAATGAGCAGTTCTTC
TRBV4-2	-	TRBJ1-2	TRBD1	CASSQLTGGSEFYGYTF	TGTGCCAGCAGCCAACTAACAGGGGGCTCCGAATTCTATGGCTACACCTTC
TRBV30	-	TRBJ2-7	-	CAQRPEGGYEQYF	TGTGCCCAGAGACCCGAAGGGGGCTACGAGCAGTACTTC